In this sample, the clone carrying this T cell receptor beta chain turned up many times. Its antigen remains unidentified. The germline V gene encodes CDR1 LNHNV and CDR2 YYDKDF (reference sequence). The CDR3 is 16 residues long. The ends were cut back, 1 base at V and 3 bases at J, with 13 bases in the middle. Construction of the TCRbeta library involved unique molecular identifiers. TCRdb fed the PCR reads into MiXCR, producing one record per CDR3 protein. Among about 230,000 distinct CDR3 sequences, 11% were seen once, and the ten largest hold over 25%. The data originate from a study of T-cell reconstitution after alpha-beta-depleted transplantation in children. Findings and caveats of the study: TCRbeta diversity was high at day 60 in some patients (a result of surviving recipient T cells and thymic progenitors). At one year after transplant, newly produced T cells mostly accounted for T-cell counts and diversity.

The chain combines TRBV15 with TRBJ2-1; either TRBD1 or TRBD2 may supply D (6 bases each). The source material was PBMCs, sampled before TCRalphabeta/CD19-depleted stem cell transplant. This TCR came from a child in the first two years of life with acute myeloid leukemia, due to receive a stem cell transplant. In DNA form, the CDR3 reads TGTGCCACCAGCAGAGTTTACGGGGGCCACTACAATGAGCAGTTCTTC. Translation gives CATSRVYGGHYNEQFF.